One and the same sample provided the 13 T cell receptor beta chains below, sequenced in a study of blood T cell repertoires in COVID-19 (dated by TCRdb to between 2020 and 2021). Library preparation employed the immunoSEQ multiplex PCR assay. This is the immuneACCESS table as TCRdb keeps it, with only in-frame sequences that have V and J called. A part of the clones is gone; compared with another copy, unresolved V genes explain less than half, and the rest is unexplained. The sample includes under 150,000 clones, with about 86% observed a single time. The ten largest account for about 2.3% of the sample. The source material was PBMCs or T cells enriched from blood (not recorded which). The receptor source for this set is a man between 35 and 55 years old with acute COVID-19.

The chain recombines TRBV20-1 with TRBJ1-4; D perhaps matches TRBD1 (5 bases). Germline assignment: CDR1 DFQATT and CDR2 SNEGSKA (reference sequence). The CDR3 is made up of 11 amino acids. Between the trimmed V and J ends, which lost 3 bases and 16 bases, there was a span of 15 bases. The CDR3 protein is CSASLWGDQFF. CDR3 nucleotides: TGCAGTGCTAGTCTATGGGGGGACCAGTTTTTT.

The genes are TRBV5-1 and TRBJ1-4; TRBD1 agrees at 7 bases. V was pared by 4 bases and J by 4 bases, with 7 bases of the junction left unmatched. Germline V lookup: CDR1 SGHRS, CDR2 YFSETQ. This CDR3 is built from 15 residues. The CDR3 nucleotides are TGCGCCAGCAGCGCCTACAGGGGATTTAATGAAAAACTGTTTTTT. Protein product: CASSAYRGFNEKLFF.

This chain joins TRBV7-2 and TRBJ1-4; tentatively, D is TRBD1 (5 bases). Germline V gene data show CDR1 as SGHTA and CDR2 as FQGNSA. Trimming removed 5 bases from V and 0 bases from J, with 10 bases in between. This CDR3 has 15 amino acids. The CDR3 nucleotides are TGTGCCAGCAGCGGGACGGGAGCAACTAATGAAAAACTGTTTTTT. Its protein is CASSGTGATNEKLFF. Full variable domain (rest looked up from reference TRBV7-2 and TRBJ1-4): GAGVSQSPSNKVTEKGKDVELRCDPISGHTALYWYRQSLGQGLEFLIYFQGNSAPDKSGLPSDRFSAERTGGSVSTLTIQRTQQEDSAVYLCASSGTGATNEKLFFGSGTQLSVL.

This chain connects TRBV7-3 to TRBJ2-3, with D perhaps matching TRBD2 (6 bases). V was shortened by 5 bases and J by 4 bases, with 19 bases between the two germline ends. The V gene's germline CDR1 is SGHTA and CDR2 FQGTGA. This CDR3 has 16 amino acids. CDR3 sequence reads: CASSRSSTGRSDTQYF. Written as DNA, the CDR3 is TGTGCCAGCAGCCGGTCTAGCACTGGGAGGTCAGATACGCAGTATTTT.

The rearrangement joins TRBV19 to TRBJ2-3; tentative D call: TRBD1 (6 bases). Looked up from germline, CDR1 is LNHDA and CDR2 is SQIVND (reference sequence). Trimming took off 7 bases at V and 4 bases at J, with 18 bases between the two ends. CDR3 size: 15 residues. DNA for the CDR3: TGTGCCAGTACCCCGCTCAGGGACAACTCAGATACGCAGTATTTT. Translating it yields CASTPLRDNSDTQYF.

The gene calls are TRBV19 and TRBJ2-5; TRBD1 matches 8 bases. The V gene end was trimmed by 5 bases and the J gene end by 3 bases; junction bases not matched to a gene: 5. The CDR3 is 14 amino acids. CDR1 LNHDA and CDR2 SQIVND come from the germline V gene (reference sequence). CDR3 sequence: CASSAPDREETQYF. CDR3 DNA: TGTGCCAGTAGTGCCCCGGACAGGGAAGAGACCCAGTACTTC.

The chain recombines TRBV7-3 with TRBJ1-2; a weak D match, TRBD1 (6 bases). V was clipped by 4 bases and J by 4 bases, with 13 bases between them. The CDR3 is 14 amino acids. CDR1 SGHTA and CDR2 FQGTGA come from the germline V gene. The CDR3 is CASSSQMTGYGYTF. DNA for the CDR3: TGTGCCAGCAGCTCCCAAATGACAGGCTATGGCTACACCTTC.

The CDR3 here is CASSKVGEMNTEAFF. In nucleotides, the CDR3 is TGTGCCAGCAGCAAAGTCGGGGAGATGAACACTGAAGCTTTCTTT. The genes are TRBV21-1 and TRBJ1-1. TRBV21-1 is tagged as a pseudogene. This CDR3 comprises 15 residues.

This clone has a single count. The V and J genes are TRBV19 and TRBJ1-2; D not resolved. CDR1 and CDR2 (germline): LNHDA, SQIVND (reference sequence). The CDR3 runs to 15 residues. Trimming removed 2 bases from V and 0 bases from J, with 10 bases in between. The CDR3 bases are TGTGCCAGTAGTATAACCGGGGAGGCTAACTATGGCTACACCTTC. Residues: CASSITGEANYGYTF.

A single count supports this clone. This sequence joins TRBV27 and TRBJ2-1; D ambiguous. The CDR3 covers 15 residues. Trimming removed 2 bases at V and 1 base at J, with 9 bases between. Germline CDR1 reads MNHEY; CDR2 reads SMNVEV (reference sequence). Written as DNA, the CDR3 is TGTGCCAGCAGTTTAGGCCCCGGGTCCTACAATGAGCAGTTCTTC. Protein: CASSLGPGSYNEQFF.

This chain uses TRBV6-5 with TRBJ2-7; 10 bases are a match to TRBD2. The CDR3 spans 14 residues. Germline V gene lookup returns CDR1 MNHEY and CDR2 SVGAGI. V lost 4 bases to trimming and J lost 6 bases; unmatched junction nucleotides: 6. The CDR3 DNA follows: TGTGCCAGCAGTTCCGGGACTAGCGACGGCGAGCAGTACTTC. This gives the protein CASSSGTSDGEQYF.

The chain links TRBV24-1 to TRBJ1-2; 8 bases align to TRBD1. V lost 3 bases, J lost 7 bases, and 3 bases stayed unmatched. CDR1 is KGHDR, CDR2 SFDVKD, per germline. CDR3 length: 13 residues. As DNA, the CDR3 is TGTGCCACCAGTGATGGACAGGGCCGTGGCTACACCTTC. Amino acid sequence: CATSDGQGRGYTF.

The chain links TRBV25-1 to TRBJ1-4; 7 bases fit TRBD1. The CDR3 extends over 17 amino acids. The ends lost 0 bases at V and 7 bases at J; junction bases unmatched: 11. Germline V gene lookup returns CDR1 MGHDK and CDR2 SYGVNS. The CDR3 DNA follows: TGTGCCAGCAGTGAATATGCAGGACGGACAGGAGCTGAAAAACTGTTTTTT. Its translation: CASSEYAGRTGAEKLFF.